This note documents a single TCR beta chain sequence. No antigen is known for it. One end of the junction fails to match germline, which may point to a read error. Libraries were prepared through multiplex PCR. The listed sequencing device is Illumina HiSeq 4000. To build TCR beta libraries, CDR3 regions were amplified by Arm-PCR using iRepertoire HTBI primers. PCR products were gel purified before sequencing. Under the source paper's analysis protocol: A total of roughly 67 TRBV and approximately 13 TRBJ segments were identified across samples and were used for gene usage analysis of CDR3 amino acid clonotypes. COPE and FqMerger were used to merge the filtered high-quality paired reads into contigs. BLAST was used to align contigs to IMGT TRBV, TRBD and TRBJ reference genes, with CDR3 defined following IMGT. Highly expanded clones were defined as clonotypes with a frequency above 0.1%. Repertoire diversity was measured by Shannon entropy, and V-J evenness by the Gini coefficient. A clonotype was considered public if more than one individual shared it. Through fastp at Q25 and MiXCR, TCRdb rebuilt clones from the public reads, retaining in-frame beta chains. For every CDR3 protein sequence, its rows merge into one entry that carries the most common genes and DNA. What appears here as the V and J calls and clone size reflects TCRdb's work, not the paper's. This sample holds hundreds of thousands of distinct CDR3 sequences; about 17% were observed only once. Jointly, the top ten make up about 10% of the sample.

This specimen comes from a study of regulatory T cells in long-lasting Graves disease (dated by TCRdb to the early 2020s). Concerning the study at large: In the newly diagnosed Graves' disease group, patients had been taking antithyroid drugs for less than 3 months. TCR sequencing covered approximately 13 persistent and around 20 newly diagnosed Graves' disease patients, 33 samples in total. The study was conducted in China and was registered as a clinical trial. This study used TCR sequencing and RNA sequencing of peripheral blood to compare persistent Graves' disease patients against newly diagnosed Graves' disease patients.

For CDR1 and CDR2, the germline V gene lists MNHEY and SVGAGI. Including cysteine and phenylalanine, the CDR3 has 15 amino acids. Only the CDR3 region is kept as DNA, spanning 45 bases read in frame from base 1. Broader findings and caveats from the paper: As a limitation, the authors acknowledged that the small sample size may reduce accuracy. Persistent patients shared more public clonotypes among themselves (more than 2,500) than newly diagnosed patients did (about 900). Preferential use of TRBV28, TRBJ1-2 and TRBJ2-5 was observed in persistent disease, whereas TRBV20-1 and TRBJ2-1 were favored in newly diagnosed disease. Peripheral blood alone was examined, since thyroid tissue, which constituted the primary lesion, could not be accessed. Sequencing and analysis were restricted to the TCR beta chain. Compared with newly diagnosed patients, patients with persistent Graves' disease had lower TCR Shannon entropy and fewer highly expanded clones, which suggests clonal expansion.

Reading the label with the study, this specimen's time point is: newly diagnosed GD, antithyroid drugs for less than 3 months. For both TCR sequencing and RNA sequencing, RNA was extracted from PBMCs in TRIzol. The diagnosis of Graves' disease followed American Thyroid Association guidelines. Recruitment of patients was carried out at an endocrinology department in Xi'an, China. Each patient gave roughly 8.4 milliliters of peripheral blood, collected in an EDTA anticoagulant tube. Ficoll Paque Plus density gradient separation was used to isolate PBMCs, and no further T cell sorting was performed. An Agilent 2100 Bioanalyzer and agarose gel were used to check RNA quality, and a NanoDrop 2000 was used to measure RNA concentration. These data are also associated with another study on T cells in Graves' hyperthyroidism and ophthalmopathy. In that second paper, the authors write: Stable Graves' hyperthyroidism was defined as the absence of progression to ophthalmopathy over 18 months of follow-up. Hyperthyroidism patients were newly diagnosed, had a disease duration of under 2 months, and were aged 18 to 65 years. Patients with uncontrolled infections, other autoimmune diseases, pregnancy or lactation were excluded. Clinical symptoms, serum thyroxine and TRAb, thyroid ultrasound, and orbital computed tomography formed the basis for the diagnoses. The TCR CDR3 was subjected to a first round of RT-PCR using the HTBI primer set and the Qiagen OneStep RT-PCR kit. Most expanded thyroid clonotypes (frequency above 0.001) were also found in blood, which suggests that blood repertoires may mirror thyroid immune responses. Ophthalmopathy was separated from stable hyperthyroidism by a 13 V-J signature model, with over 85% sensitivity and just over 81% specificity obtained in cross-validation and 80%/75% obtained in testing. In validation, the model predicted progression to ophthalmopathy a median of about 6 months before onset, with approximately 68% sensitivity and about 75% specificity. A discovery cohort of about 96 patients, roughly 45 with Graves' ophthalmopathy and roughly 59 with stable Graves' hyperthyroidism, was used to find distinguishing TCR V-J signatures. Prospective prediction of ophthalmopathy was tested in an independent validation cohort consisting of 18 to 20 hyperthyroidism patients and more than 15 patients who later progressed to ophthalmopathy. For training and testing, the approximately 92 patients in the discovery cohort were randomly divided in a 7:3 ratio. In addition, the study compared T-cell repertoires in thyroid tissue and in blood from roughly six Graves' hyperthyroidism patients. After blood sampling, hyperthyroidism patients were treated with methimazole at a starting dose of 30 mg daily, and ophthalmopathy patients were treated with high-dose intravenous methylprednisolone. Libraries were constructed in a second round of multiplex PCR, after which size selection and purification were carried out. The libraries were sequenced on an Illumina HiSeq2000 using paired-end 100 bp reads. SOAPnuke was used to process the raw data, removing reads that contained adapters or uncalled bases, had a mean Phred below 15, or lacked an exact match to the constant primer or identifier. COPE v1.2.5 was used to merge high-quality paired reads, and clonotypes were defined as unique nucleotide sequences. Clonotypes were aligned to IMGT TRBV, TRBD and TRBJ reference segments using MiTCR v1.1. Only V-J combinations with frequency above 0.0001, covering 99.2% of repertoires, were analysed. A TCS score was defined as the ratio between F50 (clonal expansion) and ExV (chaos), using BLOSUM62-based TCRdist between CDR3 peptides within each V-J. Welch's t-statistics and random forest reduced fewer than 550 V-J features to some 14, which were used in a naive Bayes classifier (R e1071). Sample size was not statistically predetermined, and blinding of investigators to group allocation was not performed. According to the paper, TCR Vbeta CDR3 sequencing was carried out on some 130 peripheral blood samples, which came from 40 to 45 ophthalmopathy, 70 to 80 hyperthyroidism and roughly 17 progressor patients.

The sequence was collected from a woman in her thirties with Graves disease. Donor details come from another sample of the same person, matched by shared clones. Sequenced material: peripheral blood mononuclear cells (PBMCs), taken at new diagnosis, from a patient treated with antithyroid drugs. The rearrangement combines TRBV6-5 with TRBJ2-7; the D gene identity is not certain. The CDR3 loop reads CASSYVASSSYEQHF. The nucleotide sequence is TGTGCCAGCAGTTATGTCGCATCATCCTCCTACGAGCAGCACTTC.